This T cell receptor beta chain derives from a study of T-cell memory formation after mild COVID-19. The study's findings and limits: Detection of some responders pre-infection suggested pre-existing cross-reactive memory T cells participated. Nothing showed for sure that second-wave clones peaking on day 37 were SARS-CoV-2 specific. CD4+ clones that contracted lay mainly in CM and EM; CD8+ ones lay in EMRA.

This clonotype was observed many times. Its matching antigen is unknown. 5'RACE primed from the constant segment yielded TCR alpha and TCR beta cDNA libraries bearing sample barcodes and UMIs. In TCRdb, the 5' RACE reads were re-called with MiXCR into one record per CDR3 protein. The sample records 30,000 to 35,000 distinct CDR3 sequences, approximately 7.7% being singletons. The CDR3 contains 15 residues. CDR1 and CDR2 from the germline V gene are DFQATT and SNEGSKA (reference sequence). V trimming: 3 bases; J trimming: 2 bases; junction bases outside the gene matches: 8. The TCR sequence derives from a man aged 18 to 30 who had mild COVID-19 (a few samples of this study predate the infection). Cell type and time point are not known. Material: PBMCs or a T cell subset sorted from them (not recorded which). The V gene is TRBV20-1, the J gene TRBJ2-5, with 8 bases fitting TRBD2. CDR3: CSARRGGTSQETQYF. Written as DNA, the CDR3 is TGCAGTGCTAGGAGAGGAGGGACTAGTCAAGAGACCCAGTACTTC.